This T cell receptor beta chain was retrieved from a study of T cells in Graves' hyperthyroidism and ophthalmopathy. Study overall: Peripheral blood was acquired at first diagnosis, ahead of any therapy whatsoever. Study-wide results and limits: Blood held most thyroid clonotypes expanded above 0.001 frequency.

This CDR3 spans 13 amino acids. CDR1 and CDR2 from the germline V gene are LNHNV and YYDKDF (reference sequence). Deletions cut 9 bases from V and 2 bases from J, with 13 bases between. This clonotype was recorded many times. Antigen unknown. What was amplified from RNA transcripts were TCR beta CDR3 regions. RT-PCR in the first round (using the HTBI primer set) targeted the TCR CDR3. TCRdb passed the multiplex PCR reads through MiXCR, listing each CDR3 protein once. The table has roughly 380,000 distinct CDR3 sequences, approximately 15% seen once; the top ten hold 9.5% to 12%. For Graves' hyperthyroidism to be stable, ophthalmopathy could not progress within 18 months. Those patients with uncontrolled infection, other autoimmune disease, pregnancy or lactation were excluded.

The source is a woman aged 55-70 years with Graves' hyperthyroidism. V is TRBV15 and J is TRBJ1-1, with a tentative D call TRBD1 (5 bases). Sequencing was performed on blood. CDR3 bases: TGTGCCACTCGCGACAGACTAAACACTGAAGCTTTCTTT. Encoded protein: CATRDRLNTEAFF.